These 20 T cell receptor beta chains originate from one sample sequenced in a study of blood T cells in healthy people across ages. A second PCR, run for roughly 7 to 12 cycles, used a sample-barcoded 5' primer plus a J-beta primer mix. MiXCR, applied by TCRdb to the 5' RACE reads, yields one record per CDR3 protein. The sample records around 1,000,000 distinct CDR3 sequences, roughly 24% being singletons. This sample also belongs to another study, concerning T cells of mothers and their children.

The sequenced sample was blood. The origin of the receptors is a girl under 10 years old in good health.

The rearrangement links TRBV6-5 to TRBJ2-5, with a tentative D call TRBD1 (6 bases). The DNA end lines up better with TRBJ2-7; the J call may be wrong. The CDR3 covers 14 residues. From germline, CDR1 is MNHEY and CDR2 SVGAGI. The CDR3: CASSFMTGNYEQYF. CDR3 in DNA: TGTGCCAGCAGTTTCATGACAGGTAACTACGAGCAGTACTTC.

This clonotype showed up just a few times. The chain couples TRBV7-9 to TRBJ2-5, with D uncertain. The J call may be in error: the DNA end matches TRBJ2-1 better. The CDR3 extends over 11 amino acids. The germline gives CDR1 SEHNR, CDR2 FQNEAQ (reference sequence). CDR3: CASSLAPSQFF. The CDR3 DNA reads TGTGCCAGCAGCTTAGCCCCGTCCCAGTTCTTC.

Concerning this clonotype: The junction departs from germline at one end; a sequencing error may be responsible. This chain uses TRBV15 with TRBJ2-5; D is undetermined. In germline, CDR1 is LNHNV, CDR2 YYDKDF (reference sequence). This CDR3 spans 17 amino acids. This chain's CDR3 is CAASVRRAPGGQETRYF. In DNA form, the CDR3 reads TGTGCCGCCAGCGTCCGACGGGCCCCCGGCGGCCAAGAGACCCGGTACTTC.

The rearrangement links TRBV7-8 to TRBJ2-5, with 9 bases identical to TRBD2. The J call could be wrong; TRBJ2-7 is a better fit for the DNA end. The CDR3 totals 15 residues. Germline V gene sequence: CDR1 SGHVS, CDR2 FQNEAQ. The CDR3 bases are TGTGCCAGCAGCTCCGAGAGCGGGAGGCGCTACGAGCAGTACTTC. Amino acid sequence: CASSSESGRRYEQYF.

The chain combines TRBV29-1 with TRBJ1-1; D might be TRBD1 (5 bases). The CDR3 runs to 12 residues. Germline CDR1 is SQVTM and CDR2 is ANQGSEA. V lost 5 bases and J 6 bases, leaving 13 bases between the germline ends. The CDR3 region has the DNA TGCAGCGTTCTAAGAACAGGCCCTGAAGCTTTCTTT. As protein: CSVLRTGPEAFF.

The chain recombines TRBV2 with TRBJ2-7; D is ambiguous. Per germline, CDR1 SNHLY and CDR2 FYNNEI. CDR3 length: 10 residues. V was pared by 4 bases and J by 5 bases, with 3 bases between. CDR3 DNA: TGTGCCAGCAGTGTCAACGAGCAGTACTTC. This translates into CASSVNEQYF. Combining the CDR3 with reference TRBV2 and TRBJ2-7 gives the whole variable domain EPEVTQTPSHQVTQMGQEVILRCVPISNHLYFYWYRQILGQKVEFLVSFYNNEISEKSEIFDDQFSVERPDGSNFTLKIRSTKLEDSAMYFCASSVNEQYFGPGTRLTVT.

CDR3 nucleotides: TGTGCCAGCATCGGCTTCTATGGCTACACCTTC. This gives the protein CASIGFYGYTF. The chain couples TRBV6-5 to TRBJ1-2; D gene uncertain. CDR3 size: 11 residues. Germline V gives CDR1 MNHEY, CDR2 SVGAGI. V was cut by 7 bases and J by 4 bases, with 7 bases left in between.

Only one count was recorded for this clonotype. DNA for the CDR3: TGTGCCAGTAGTGACGGGTACAGGGAAGAGACCCAGTACTTC. Protein: CASSDGYREETQYF. The V and J genes are TRBV19 and TRBJ2-5; a weak D match, TRBD1 (6 bases). Germline-derived CDR1 and CDR2 are LNHDA and SQIVND (reference sequence). The CDR3 spans 14 residues. V was pared by 5 bases and J by 3 bases, with 13 bases between. Complete variable domain (other parts from reference TRBV19 and TRBJ2-5): DGGITQSPKYLFRKEGQNVTLSCEQNLNHDAMYWYRQDPGQGLRLIYYSQIVNDFQKGDIAEGYSVSREKKESFPLTVTSAQKNPTAFYLCASSDGYREETQYFGPGTRLLVL.

This clonotype was detected a few times. The chain is built from TRBV5-1 and TRBJ2-5, with a weak D call TRBD2 (5 bases). The CDR3 extends over 15 amino acids. Germline V gene lookup returns CDR1 SGHRS and CDR2 YFSETQ. The ends were cut back, 2 bases at V and 1 base at J, with 12 bases in the middle. In DNA, the CDR3 is TGCGCCAGCAGCTTCGTGGGGAGCGGCCAAGAGACCCAGTACTTC. Its protein product is CASSFVGSGQETQYF.

This clonotype has only a few counts. The V call is TRBV9, the J call TRBJ1-4, with D possibly TRBD1 on 6 matching bases. V dropped 4 bases and J dropped 5 bases, with 15 bases sitting between them. Germline V CDR1 and CDR2: SGDLS, YYNGEE. The CDR3 spans 15 residues. DNA of the CDR3: TGTGCCAGCAGCCTTAGTGGGACAAAGAATGAAAAACTGTTTTTT. Translation: CASSLSGTKNEKLFF.

The chain recombines TRBV5-5 with TRBJ2-1; D is ambiguous. CDR1 and CDR2 (germline): SGHKS, YYEKEE (reference sequence). This CDR3 region has 11 residues. Trimming removed 4 bases from V and 9 bases from J, with 8 bases in between. CDR3 sequence reads: CASSPSTEQFF. The DNA of the CDR3 is TGTGCCAGCAGCCCTTCGACTGAGCAGTTCTTC.

This rearrangement joins TRBV24-1 to TRBJ2-3, with D perhaps matching TRBD2 (5 bases). This CDR3 has 14 amino acids. CDR1 and CDR2 from the germline V gene are KGHDR and SFDVKD. Trimming removed 6 bases at V and 2 bases at J, with 11 bases between. CDR3 coding DNA: TGTGCCACCAGTTACTCGGGAACCACAGATACGCAGTATTTT. Its protein product is CATSYSGTTDTQYF.

Remarks on this clonotype: Without the conserved terminal phenylalanine or tryptophan, this CDR3 likely stems from a read error. The chain employs TRBV19 and TRBJ2-6; maybe TRBD2 (5 bases). The germline gives CDR1 LNHDA, CDR2 SQIVND (reference sequence). There are 16 residues in the CDR3. Deletions cut 8 bases from V and 2 bases from J, with 16 bases between. CDR3 in amino acids: CASLGVARAGANVLTL. Here the CDR3 DNA reads TGTGCCAGTCTTGGTGTAGCGAGAGCTGGGGCCAACGTCCTGACTCTC.

This clonotype has a handful of counts. The V call is TRBV12-3 or TRBV12-4, the J call TRBJ1-1; the D is unclear. Trimming stripped 6 bases from V and 1 base from J, with 27 bases between. The CDR3 totals 19 residues. CDR3 bases: TGTGCCAGCAGGCCTTCACCAACCCTAAGGCATACCCCGAACACTGAAGCTTTCTTT. Translated: CASRPSPTLRHTPNTEAFF.

The CDR3 spells CASSRNQGGYEQYF. The CDR3 DNA sequence: TGTGCCAGCAGTCGGAACCAGGGAGGCTACGAGCAGTACTTC. The gene calls are TRBV6-2 or TRBV6-3 and TRBJ2-7; tentative D call: TRBD2 (6 bases). Germline V gives CDR1 MNHEY, CDR2 SVGEGT. Trimming stripped 5 bases from V and 3 bases from J, with 14 bases between. The length of the CDR3 is 14 residues.

The V gene is TRBV12-3 or TRBV12-4, the J gene TRBJ2-7; a possible D gene is TRBD2 (5 bases). The ends were cut back, 5 bases at V and 7 bases at J, with 15 bases in the middle. The CDR3 length is 13 residues. CDR3 residues: CASSGLSYGEQYF. CDR3 sequence (DNA): TGTGCCAGCAGTGGACTGAGCTACGGGGAGCAGTACTTC.

This clonotype appeared a few times. This chain uses TRBV11-1 with TRBJ2-1, with D unresolved. This CDR3 is built from 16 residues. Germline V gene sequence: CDR1 SGHAT, CDR2 FQDESV (reference sequence). V dropped 2 bases and J dropped 0 bases, with 11 bases sitting between them. DNA for the CDR3: TGTGCCAGCAGCTTATTCAACTTCCGCTCCTACAATGAGCAGTTCTTC. Its protein is CASSLFNFRSYNEQFF.

This clonotype has more than one count but fewer than ten. The CDR3 sequence: CSVCLRNSYEQYF. The CDR3, as DNA: TGCAGCGTTTGTTTAAGGAATTCCTACGAGCAGTACTTC. The genes are TRBV29-1 and TRBJ2-7; D call uncertain. V dropped 5 bases and J dropped 1 base, with 12 bases sitting between them. Looked up from germline, CDR1 is SQVTM and CDR2 is ANQGSEA. The CDR3 is 13 residues long.

This clonotype was counted between two and nine times. The chain combines TRBV28 with TRBJ2-7, with TRBD1 as a possible D gene (6 bases). Per germline, CDR1 MDHEN and CDR2 SYDVKM. CDR3 size: 14 residues. V was trimmed by 5 bases and J by 2 bases, leaving 13 bases between them. The CDR3 loop reads CASSLIGQTYEQYF. CDR3 nucleotide sequence: TGTGCCAGCAGTCTCATCGGACAGACCTACGAGCAGTACTTC.

The genes are TRBV7-6 and TRBJ1-6; weak D call: TRBD1 (6 bases). The germline V and J ends were trimmed by 1 base and 3 bases, with 16 bases remaining between them. CDR3 size: 18 residues. The germline V gene has CDR1 SGHVS and CDR2 FNYEAQ. CDR3 nucleotides: TGTGCCAGCAGCTTAGGGCTAGGGGGATCTGGCTATAATTCACCCCTCCACTTT. Protein sequence: CASSLGLGGSGYNSPLHF.